Included here is one T cell receptor beta chain sequence, with context. Which antigen it targets is not known. There are no base qualities to consult, and no much larger clone falls within one base. The entire amount of isolated RNA was reverse transcribed using the High Capacity cDNA Reverse Transcription Kit, so the sequenced TCRB transcripts were expressed ones. Deep immunoSEQ sequencing was performed on naive, central memory and regulatory T cell samples, with an average of roughly 3.6 million total reads per sample. Sorted cells were lysed in RLT buffer, and RNA was extracted using DNase-treated RNeasy Micro or Mini kits according to cell number. Each cell subset was processed separately to prevent cross-contamination, with patient and healthy donor samples processed together. Using the immunoSEQ multiplex PCR, TCRB sequences were amplified from cDNA into 87-bp fragments spanning the CDR3 region. Sequencing of the amplicons was performed on the Illumina HiSeq platform. The original methods were these. Synthetic template baselines were used to correct PCR bias computationally, reads within Hamming distance 2 were collapsed, and singletons that could not be merged were discarded. Reads were aligned against IMGT to assign V, D and J genes, CDR3 length and insertions or deletions at six rearrangement sites. Within each subset, clonotype counts were normalized to the number of sorted cells before true diversity and Gini coefficients were calculated with the tcR R package. The overlap coefficient, calculated on TCRB nucleotide sequences, was used to quantify repertoire sharing. TCRdb carries this immuneACCESS record with in-frame sequences only. Its versions omit some clonotypes, under half of them owing to an unresolved V gene in the studies checked, with the rest unexplained. Clonal size and the V and J genes are those of that table, whereas D and trimming came from the DNA. Across this sample there are roughly 150,000 clones, with 11% seen only once. Approximately 2% of the sample is in the top ten clones.

These data belong to a study of beta chain features in type 1 diabetes (dated by TCRdb to 2016 to 2018). Looking at the study overall: Mean age, gender distribution, total cell number and subset yield did not differ between patients and healthy donors. The study compared the TCRB repertoires of sorted circulating CD4+ T cell subsets in recently diagnosed type 1 diabetes patients with those in matched healthy donors. A total of under 120,000,000 sorted cells were examined across all samples, and RNA yield correlated strongly with the number of cells per subset. Regulatory and stem cell-like memory subsets were isolated from only 8 patients and roughly eight healthy donors, whereas naive and central memory subsets came from all 28 donors.

Cut back by 0 bases and 4 bases, the V and J ends lie 16 bases apart. For CDR1 and CDR2, the germline V gene lists LGHNA and YSLEER. The CDR3 contains 17 residues, cysteine and phenylalanine counted. Only the CDR3 part of the read is kept: 51 bases, read in frame from the first base. Each donor gave one peripheral blood draw, averaging approximately 0.12 L, which was collected into heparinised tubes. A BD FACSAria II and a panel including CD45RO, CCR7, CD25, CD127, CD95 and CD27 were used to sort naive, central memory, regulatory and stem cell-like memory CD4+ T cells. All sorted populations exceeded 95% purity. PBMCs were separated immediately by Lymphoprep density gradient centrifugation and were stained directly, without being cultured. So that batch effects would be minimized, each experiment stained and sorted samples in pairs, pairing one healthy donor with one patient. Study-wide conclusions, independent of this receptor: Shorter templates might be favored by PCR, yet because patient and control samples were amplified and corrected together, any such skew would affect both groups equally. Naive, central memory and regulatory TCRB repertoires appeared more similar among patients than among healthy donors. At VDJ recombination sites, patients with type 1 diabetes made fewer insertions and deleted more nucleotides, a pattern implying thymic rearrangement abnormalities. Because small numbers of individuals were included in the HLA sub-analyses, any influence of HLA type on TCRB rearrangement was left unresolved. Sequencing cDNA rather than genomic DNA could over-represent highly expressing activated cells, although activation and CD3 levels did not differ between groups. A moderate but significant shortening of TCRB CDR3 length was observed in type 1 diabetes patients in all four CD4+ subsets.

This TCR was sampled from a man between 18 and 29 years old in good health. The chain was built from TRBV4-3 and TRBJ1-5; confidence is insufficient to name the D gene. Input material: central memory CD4+ T cells from blood. The CDR3 amino acid sequence is: CASSQDWGGQTNQPQHF. Read as DNA, the sequence is TGCGCCAGCAGCCAAGATTGGGGTGGGCAGACAAATCAGCCCCAGCATTTT.